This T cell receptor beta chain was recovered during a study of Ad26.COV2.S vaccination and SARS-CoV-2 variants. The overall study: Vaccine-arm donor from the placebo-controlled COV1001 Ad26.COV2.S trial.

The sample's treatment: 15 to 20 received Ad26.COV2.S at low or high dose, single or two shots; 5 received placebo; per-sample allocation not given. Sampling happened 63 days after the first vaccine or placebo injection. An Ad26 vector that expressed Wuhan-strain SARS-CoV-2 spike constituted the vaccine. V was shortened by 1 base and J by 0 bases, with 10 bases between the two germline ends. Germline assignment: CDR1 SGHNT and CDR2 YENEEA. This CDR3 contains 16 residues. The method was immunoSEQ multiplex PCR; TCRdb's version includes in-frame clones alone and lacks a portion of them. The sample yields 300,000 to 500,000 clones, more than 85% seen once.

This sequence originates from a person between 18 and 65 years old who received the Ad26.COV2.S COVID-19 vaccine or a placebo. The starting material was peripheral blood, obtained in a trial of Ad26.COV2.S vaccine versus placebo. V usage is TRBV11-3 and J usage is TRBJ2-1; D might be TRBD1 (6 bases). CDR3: CASSLGDIPSYNEQFF. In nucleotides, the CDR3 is TGTGCCAGCAGCTTAGGGGACATCCCCTCCTACAATGAGCAGTTCTTC.